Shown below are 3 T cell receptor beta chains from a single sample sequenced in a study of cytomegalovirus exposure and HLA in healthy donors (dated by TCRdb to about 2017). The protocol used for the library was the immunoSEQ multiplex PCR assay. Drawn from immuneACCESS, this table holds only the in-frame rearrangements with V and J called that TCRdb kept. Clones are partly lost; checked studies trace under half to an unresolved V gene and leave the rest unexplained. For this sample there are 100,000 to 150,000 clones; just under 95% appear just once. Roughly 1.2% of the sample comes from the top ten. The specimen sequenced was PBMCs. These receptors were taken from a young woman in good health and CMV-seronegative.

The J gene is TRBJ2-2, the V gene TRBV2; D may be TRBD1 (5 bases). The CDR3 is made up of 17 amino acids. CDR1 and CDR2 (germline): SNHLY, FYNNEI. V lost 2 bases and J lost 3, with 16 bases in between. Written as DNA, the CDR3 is TGTGCCAGCAGTGAATCTGGTTGGCAGGGTGACACCGGGGAGCTGTTTTTT. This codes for CASSESGWQGDTGELFF. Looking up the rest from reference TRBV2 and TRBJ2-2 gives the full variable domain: EPEVTQTPSHQVTQMGQEVILRCVPISNHLYFYWYRQILGQKVEFLVSFYNNEISEKSEIFDDQFSVERPDGSNFTLKIRSTKLEDSAMYFCASSESGWQGDTGELFFGEGSRLTVL.

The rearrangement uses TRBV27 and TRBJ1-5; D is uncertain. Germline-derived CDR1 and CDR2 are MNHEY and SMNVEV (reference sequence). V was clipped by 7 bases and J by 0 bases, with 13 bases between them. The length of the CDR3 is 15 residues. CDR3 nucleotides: TGTGCCAGCAAGAGGGCTGGGGATAGCAATCAGCCCCAGCATTTT. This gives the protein CASKRAGDSNQPQHF.

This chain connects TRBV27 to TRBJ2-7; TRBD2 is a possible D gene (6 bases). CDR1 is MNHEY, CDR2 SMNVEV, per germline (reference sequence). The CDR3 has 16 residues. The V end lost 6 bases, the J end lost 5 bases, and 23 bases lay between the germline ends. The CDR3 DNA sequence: TGTGCCAGCAGGAAGGTAGCGGTTCCGAGAAGGGACGAGCAGTACTTC. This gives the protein CASRKVAVPRRDEQYF.